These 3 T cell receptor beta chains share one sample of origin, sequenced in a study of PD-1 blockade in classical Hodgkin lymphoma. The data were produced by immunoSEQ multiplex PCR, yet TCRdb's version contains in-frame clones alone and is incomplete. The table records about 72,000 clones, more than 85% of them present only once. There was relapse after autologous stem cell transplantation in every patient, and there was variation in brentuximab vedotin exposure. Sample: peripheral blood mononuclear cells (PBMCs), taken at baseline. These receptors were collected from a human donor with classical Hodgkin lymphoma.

The CDR3 region is CASSQGGVGANVLTF. The CDR3 nucleotides read TGCGCCAGCAGCCAAGGAGGGGTTGGGGCCAACGTCCTGACTTTC. The rearrangement uses TRBV4-1 and TRBJ2-6; D may correspond to TRBD1 or TRBD2 (5 bases each). The CDR3 has 15 residues. Trimming cost V 1 base and J 3 bases, with 7 bases left between them. The germline CDR1 and CDR2 sequences are MGHRA and YSYEKL.

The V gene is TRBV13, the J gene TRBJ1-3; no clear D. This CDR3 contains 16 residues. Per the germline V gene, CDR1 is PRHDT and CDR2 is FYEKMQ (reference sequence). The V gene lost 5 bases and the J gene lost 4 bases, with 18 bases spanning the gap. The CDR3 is CASSALHEGGGNTIYF. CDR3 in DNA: TGTGCCAGCAGCGCCCTTCACGAGGGAGGGGGAAACACCATATATTTT.

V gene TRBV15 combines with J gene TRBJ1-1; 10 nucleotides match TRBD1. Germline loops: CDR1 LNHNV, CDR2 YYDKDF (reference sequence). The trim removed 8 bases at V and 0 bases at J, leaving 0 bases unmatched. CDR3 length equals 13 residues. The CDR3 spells CATGTGVNTEAFF. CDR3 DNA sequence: TGTGCCACCGGGACAGGGGTGAACACTGAAGCTTTCTTT.